One sample yielded the 10 T cell receptor beta chains listed below, sequenced in a study of post-analysis software for immune sequencing data. General study results and limits: With TRBV5-6, TRBV5-1 and TRBV20-1 included, about five TRBV segments were more frequent in patients than in controls.

Antigens for these TCRs are unknown. The library was made from cDNA and included unique molecular identifiers. TCRdb reprocessed the PCR reads via MiXCR and lists one record per CDR3 protein. The sample carries about 820,000 distinct CDR3 sequences, approximately 53% recorded once. Specimen: blood. The receptor source for this set is a girl aged 5 to 17 with multiple sclerosis.

This clonotype was observed a few times. The rearrangement joins TRBV24-1 to TRBJ2-2; 9 bases map to TRBD1. The CDR3 runs to 17 residues. V shed 6 bases and J 4 bases; nucleotides not matched to a gene: 11. Germline CDR1 reads KGHDR; CDR2 reads SFDVKD. As DNA, the CDR3 is TGTGCCACCAGTCGGAGCGGCTTGGGACAGGGCACCGGGGAGCTGTTTTTT. Translation gives CATSRSGLGQGTGELFF.

The gene calls are TRBV7-9 and TRBJ2-3; D is undetermined. Trimming took off 5 bases at V and 0 bases at J, with 15 bases between the two ends. The germline V gene encodes CDR1 SEHNR and CDR2 FQNEAQ (reference sequence). The CDR3 has 16 residues. CDR3: CASSEFPPRSTDTQYF. The CDR3 coding sequence is TGTGCCAGCAGCGAGTTCCCTCCGAGAAGCACAGATACGCAGTATTTT. Filled out from reference TRBV7-9 and TRBJ2-3, the complete variable domain reads DTGVSQNPRHKITKRGQNVTFRCDPISEHNRLYWYRQTLGQGPEFLTYFQNEAQLEKSRLLSDRFSAERPKGSFSTLEIQRTEQGDSAMYLCASSEFPPRSTDTQYFGPGTRLTVL.

This chain uses TRBV7-8 with TRBJ2-5; 8 bases agree with TRBD1. The assigned J gene may be wrong: the sequence end matches TRBJ2-7 better. Germline V CDR1 and CDR2: SGHVS, FQNEAQ. The CDR3 covers 15 residues. The CDR3 region has the DNA TGTGCCAGCAGCTTACTTTGGACAGGGAGAAACGAGCAGTACTTC. It codes for CASSLLWTGRNEQYF.

This clonotype has just a few counts. The rearrangement joins TRBV7-2 to TRBJ2-7; the D call may be TRBD1 or TRBD2 (6 bases each). Germline values: CDR1 SGHTA, CDR2 FQGNSA. The CDR3 length is 17 residues. With 5 bases removed from V and 4 bases from J, the gap between germline ends came to 24 bases. The CDR3 here is CASSLKEGGHLPYEQYF. The CDR3 DNA follows: TGTGCCAGCAGCCTCAAAGAGGGGGGACATCTACCTTACGAGCAGTACTTC.

The chain recombines TRBV7-3 with TRBJ2-5; D gene ambiguous. CDR3 length: 14 amino acids. The V end was cut by 1 base, the J end by 4 bases, with 10 bases between. Per germline, CDR1 SGHTA and CDR2 FQGTGA. For the CDR3, the DNA is TGTGCCAGCAGCTTAAATAGTGTTGCAGAGACCCAGTACTTC. It encodes CASSLNSVAETQYF.

The chain couples TRBV7-9 to TRBJ2-7; 9 bases agree with TRBD2. The CDR3 loop spans 17 amino acids. The germline V gene encodes CDR1 SEHNR and CDR2 FQNEAQ (reference sequence). The ends lost 1 base at V and 0 bases at J; junction bases unmatched: 7. This CDR3 reads CASSLGAGTSSSYEQYF. CDR3 bases: TGTGCCAGCAGCTTAGGCGCAGGGACTAGCAGCTCCTACGAGCAGTACTTC.

V and J are TRBV9 and TRBJ2-1, with 12 bases matching TRBD2. With 4 bases clipped from V and 0 bases from J, the junction kept 11 bases outside the gene matches. The V gene's germline CDR1 is SGDLS and CDR2 YYNGEE. The CDR3 is 19 amino acids. The CDR3 spells CASSPAGLAGGSSYNEQFF. DNA for the CDR3: TGTGCCAGCAGCCCAGCAGGGCTAGCGGGAGGGAGCTCCTACAATGAGCAGTTCTTC.

The gene calls are TRBV6-4 and TRBJ2-1; 12 bases are a match to TRBD2. V lost 0 bases and J lost 6; bases outside the gene matches: 3. Germline V lookup: CDR1 MRHNA, CDR2 SNTAGT. This CDR3 contains 16 residues. The CDR3 region has the DNA TGTGCCAGCAGTGACTCGGCTAGCGGGGGGGCCAATGAGCAGTTCTTC. As protein: CASSDSASGGANEQFF.

The chain is built from TRBV7-2 and TRBJ1-4; 9 bases match TRBD1. The CDR3 consists of 18 residues. Germline CDR1 SGHTA, CDR2 FQGNSA. V shed 2 bases and J 8 bases; nucleotides not matched to a gene: 15. The CDR3 sequence: CASSLRGGTGRREEKLFF. CDR3 DNA sequence: TGTGCCAGCAGCTTAAGGGGGGGGACAGGGCGCCGTGAGGAAAAACTGTTTTTT.

The genes are TRBV12-3 or TRBV12-4 and TRBJ1-4; D is possibly TRBD1 (5 bases). This CDR3 is built from 14 residues. Trimming removed 3 bases from V and 7 bases from J, with 12 bases in between. CDR3 nucleotide sequence: TGTGCCAGCAGTTTCCAGGGTTCCGGTGAAAAACTGTTTTTT. As protein: CASSFQGSGEKLFF.